The 16 T cell receptor beta chains in this list originate from one sample, sequenced in a study of sequential checkpoint blockade in melanoma. Treatment reported: randomized to nivolumab then ipilimumab (arm A) or the reverse (arm B). TCRdb's copy holds only in-frame clones and misses some; the assay was immunoSEQ multiplex PCR. Among 5,500 or so clones listed, 35% to 50% were seen once. Here the sequenced sample was tumor tissue (inferred from file names), taken from a patient given nivolumab and ipilimumab in sequence. The receptors here all came from a human donor with melanoma.

The chain joins TRBV25-1 to TRBJ2-2, with TRBD1 matching 8 bases. Trimming cost V 6 bases and J 3 bases; bases outside gene matches: 6. The CDR3 runs to 15 residues. Germline CDR1 and CDR2: MGHDK and SYGVNS. The CDR3 region is CASRLQGVDTGELFF. The CDR3 nucleotides read TGTGCCAGCAGACTACAGGGGGTAGACACCGGGGAGCTGTTTTTT.

This clone appeared once. J is TRBJ2-5 and V is TRBV19; D unclear. This CDR3 has 13 residues. The germline V gene has CDR1 LNHDA and CDR2 SQIVND (reference sequence). Trimming shortened V by 5 bases and J by 5 bases, and 12 bases separated the two germline ends. The CDR3 loop is CASSPRRGETQYF. CDR3 DNA: TGTGCCAGTAGTCCGCGGAGAGGCGAGACCCAGTACTTC.

The chain uses TRBV12-5 and TRBJ1-1; 8 bases line up with TRBD1. This CDR3 has 14 amino acids. Unmatched junction bases numbered 5, after V lost 5 bases and J lost 3 bases. The V gene's germline CDR1 is LGHNT and CDR2 FRNRAP. The CDR3 reads CASGKGQGDTEAFF. The CDR3 nucleotides are TGTGCTAGTGGTAAAGGACAGGGTGACACTGAAGCTTTCTTT.

There are a few counts of this clone. This chain joins TRBV6-8 and TRBJ2-5; D not resolved. The CDR3 is 12 amino acids. V was pared by 2 bases and J by 1 base, with 2 bases between. Looked up from germline, CDR1 is MNHGY and CDR2 is SAAAGT. Here the CDR3 reads CASSYAQETQYF. CDR3 coding DNA: TGTGCCAGCAGTTACGCCCAAGAGACCCAGTACTTC.

This clone came up a few times. J is TRBJ2-3 and V is TRBV29-1; D possibly corresponds to TRBD2 (6 bases). In germline, CDR1 is SQVTM, CDR2 ANQGSEA. The CDR3 covers 12 residues. V shed 3 bases and J shed 6 bases, with 10 bases lying between them. CDR3 loop: CSVDDGGDTQYF. Here the CDR3 DNA reads TGCAGCGTTGATGATGGGGGGGATACGCAGTATTTT.

This clone has more than one count but fewer than ten. The chain combines TRBV6-7 with TRBJ2-1; D remains ambiguous. TRBV6-7 is recorded as an ORF, its role being uncertain. The ends were cut back, 1 base at V and 0 bases at J, with 10 bases in the middle. The CDR3 extends over 16 amino acids. The CDR3 sequence is CASSYLGPSSYNEQFF. The CDR3, as DNA: TGTGCCAGCAGTTACTTAGGTCCGAGCTCCTACAATGAGCAGTTCTTC.

This clone was counted only a few times. The chain uses TRBV15 and TRBJ2-5; 7 bases line up with TRBD2. Trimming removed 6 bases from V and 0 bases from J; junction bases left unmatched: 4. The CDR3 length is 14 residues. Germline V CDR1 and CDR2: LNHNV, YYDKDF (reference sequence). The CDR3 reads CATRNGRNQETQYF. CDR3 DNA sequence: TGTGCCACCAGGAACGGGAGGAACCAAGAGACCCAGTACTTC.

Sample share makes this clone medium-sized. This chain connects TRBV28 to TRBJ2-1; 12 bases fit TRBD1. Germline loops: CDR1 MDHEN, CDR2 SYDVKM. V dropped 3 bases and J dropped 8; count of bases not matched to a gene: 11. The CDR3 is 17 residues long. The CDR3 loop is CASSLRGPGTGGHEQFF. The CDR3 DNA reads as TGTGCCAGCAGTTTGAGGGGCCCCGGGACAGGGGGCCATGAGCAGTTCTTC.

By sample fraction, this clone is large. The genes are TRBV6-7 and TRBJ1-1; no reliable D call. TRBV6-7 has ORF status, its function being uncertain. The V end lost 6 bases, the J end lost 9 bases, and 11 bases lay between the germline ends. The CDR3 consists of 11 residues. CDR3 region: CASRIGYKAFF. CDR3 coding DNA: TGTGCCAGCAGAATCGGGTATAAAGCTTTCTTT.

The chain links TRBV28 to TRBJ2-7, with 12 positions matching TRBD2. The CDR3 loop spans 14 amino acids. CDR1 and CDR2 from the germline V gene are MDHEN and SYDVKM. V dropped 5 bases and J dropped 6; count of bases not matched to a gene: 5. DNA for the CDR3: TGTGCCAGCAGTCTAGCGGGAGGGCCTAGCGAGCAGTACTTC. Encoded protein: CASSLAGGPSEQYF. The full variable domain, with the rest looked up from reference TRBV28 and TRBJ2-7, is DVKVTQSSRYLVKRTGEKVFLECVQDMDHENMFWYRQDPGLGLRLIYFSYDVKMKEKGDIPEGYSVSREKKERFSLILESASTNQTSMYLCASSLAGGPSEQYFGPGTRLTVT.

CDR3 amino acids: CASSLVADTYNEQFF. In DNA form, the CDR3 reads TGCGCCAGCAGCTTGGTAGCAGATACCTACAATGAGCAGTTCTTC. V and J are TRBV5-1 and TRBJ2-1; no definite D call. Germline V gene data show CDR1 as SGHRS and CDR2 as YFSETQ. The germline V and J ends were trimmed by 0 bases and 2 bases, with 9 bases remaining between them. The CDR3 is 15 amino acids.

This clone has only a few counts. The V and J genes are TRBV18 and TRBJ2-5; possible D gene TRBD2, 5 bases. The CDR3 loop spans 13 amino acids. The V and J ends lost 3 bases and 5 bases respectively, with 10 bases between them. Germline CDR1 is KGHSH and CDR2 is LQKENI. CDR3 region: CASSPEGFETQYF. The CDR3, as DNA: TGTGCCAGCTCACCCGAGGGTTTCGAGACCCAGTACTTC.

This rearrangement joins TRBV1 to TRBJ1-2. TRBV1 is described as a pseudogene. CDR3 size: 16 residues. The DNA for the CDR3 is TGCGCCAGCAGCCTCGAATTCCGGGGGCCGGGCTATGGCTACACCTTC. The encoded protein is CASSLEFRGPGYGYTF.

This clone has more than one count but fewer than ten. The chain links TRBV30 to TRBJ2-7, with D uncertain. Per the germline V gene, CDR1 is GTSNPN and CDR2 is SVGIG (reference sequence). Between the trimmed V and J ends, which lost 0 bases and 5 bases, there was a span of 11 bases. The CDR3 consists of 13 residues. This chain's CDR3 is CAWSVGQWDEQYF. The CDR3, as DNA: TGTGCCTGGAGTGTAGGGCAATGGGACGAGCAGTACTTC. Full variable domain (missing parts from reference TRBV30 and TRBJ2-7): SQTIHQWPATLVQPVGSPLSLECTVEGTSNPNLYWYRQAAGRGLQLLFYSVGIGQISSEVPQNLSASRPQDRQFILSSKKLLLSDSGFYLCAWSVGQWDEQYFGPGTRLTVT.

The rearrangement joins TRBV18 to TRBJ1-4, with 9 bases lining up with TRBD1. This CDR3 comprises 16 residues. In germline, CDR1 is KGHSH, CDR2 LQKENI. V gave up 2 bases and J gave up 4 bases; unmatched junction bases: 5. This CDR3 reads CASSPNRGQINEKLFF. The DNA for the CDR3 is TGTGCCAGCTCACCAAACAGGGGGCAAATTAATGAAAAACTGTTTTTT.

The chain is built from TRBV29-1 and TRBJ2-7; 9 bases are shared with TRBD1. There are 13 residues in the CDR3. The V and J ends lost 3 bases and 6 bases, in that order; junction bases with no gene match: 6. Germline loops: CDR1 SQVTM, CDR2 ANQGSEA. Here the CDR3 DNA reads TGCAGCGTTGACCGGGACAGGGTAGGCGAGCAGTACTTC. Its translation: CSVDRDRVGEQYF.